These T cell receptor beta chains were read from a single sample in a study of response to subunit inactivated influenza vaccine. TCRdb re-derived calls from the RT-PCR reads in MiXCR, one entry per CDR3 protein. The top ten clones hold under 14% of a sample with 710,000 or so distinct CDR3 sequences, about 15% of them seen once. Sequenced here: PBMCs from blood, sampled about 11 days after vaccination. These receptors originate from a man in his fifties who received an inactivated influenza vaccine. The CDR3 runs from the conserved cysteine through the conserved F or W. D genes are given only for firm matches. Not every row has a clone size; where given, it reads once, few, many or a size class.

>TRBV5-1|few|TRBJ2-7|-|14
TGCGCCAGCAGCTTGGGGGACGGAATCTACGAGCAGTACTTC
CASSLGDGIYEQYF
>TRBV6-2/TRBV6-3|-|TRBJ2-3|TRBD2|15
TGTGCCAGCAGTTACGCGGCGGGAGGGCCAGATACGCAGTATTTT
CASSYAAGGPDTQYF
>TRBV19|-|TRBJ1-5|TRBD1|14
TGTGCCAGTAGTACCCAGGACAGGGGGACGCCCCAGCATTTT
CASSTQDRGTPQHF
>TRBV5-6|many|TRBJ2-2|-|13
TGTGCCAGCAGCTTAGTAGGGTCCGGGGAGCTGTTTTTT
CASSLVGSGELFF
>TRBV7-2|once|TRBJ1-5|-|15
TGTGCCAGCAGCTTAGTTCCCCTGGAACCGGATACGCAGCATTTT
CASSLVPLEPDTQHF
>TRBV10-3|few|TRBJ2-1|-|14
TGTGCCACTAACTCGAGGGATTCCTACAATGAGCAGTTCTTC
CATNSRDSYNEQFF
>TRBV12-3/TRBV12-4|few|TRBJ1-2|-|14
TGTGCCAGCAGTTTAGCTGGTAGGGAAAGTGGCTACACCTTC
CASSLAGRESGYTF
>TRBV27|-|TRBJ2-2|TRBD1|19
TGTGCCAGCAGCCTCCACTCCCCCGGGACAGGGGTTATGGCCGGGGAGCTGTTTTTT
CASSLHSPGTGVMAGELFF
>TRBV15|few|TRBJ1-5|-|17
TGTGCCACCAGCAGAGATTACCCTGGACTCATCAATCAGCCCCAGCATTTT
CATSRDYPGLINQPQHF
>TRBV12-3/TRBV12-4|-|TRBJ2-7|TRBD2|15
TGTGCCAGCAGTTTATCGGCGGGAGGCCGCTACCAGCAGTACTTC
CASSLSAGGRYQQYF
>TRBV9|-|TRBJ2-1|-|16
TGTGCCAGCAGCCCGGTCCGGGGACGGACTAATAATGAGCAGTTCTTC
CASSPVRGRTNNEQFF
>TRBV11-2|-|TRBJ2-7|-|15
TGTGCCAGCACCCCCTACGGGACCAGGGCGGTCGAGCAGTACTTC
CASTPYGTRAVEQYF
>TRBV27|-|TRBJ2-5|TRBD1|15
TGTGCCAGCAGTCCAACTCGAGGGGGCGAAGAAACCCAGTACTTC
CASSPTRGGEETQYF
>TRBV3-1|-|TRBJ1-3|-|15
TGTGCCAGCAGCCAACCCACAGTAACTGGAAACACCATATATTTT
CASSQPTVTGNTIYF
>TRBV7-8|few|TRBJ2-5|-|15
TGTGCCAGCAGCTTATTTGGCAATCAGGAGGAGACCCAGTACTTC
CASSLFGNQEETQYF
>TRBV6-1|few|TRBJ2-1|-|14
TGTGCCAGCAGTGAGGGACTTTTCTACAATGAGCAGTTCTTC
CASSEGLFYNEQFF
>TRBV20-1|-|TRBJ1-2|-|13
TGCAGTGCTAGGGATGGGGAGGTCTATGGCTACACCTTC
CSARDGEVYGYTF
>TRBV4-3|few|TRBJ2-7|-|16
TGCGCCAGCAGCCGGTCGTCAGCGGATCCTACCTACGAGCAGTACTTC
CASSRSSADPTYEQYF
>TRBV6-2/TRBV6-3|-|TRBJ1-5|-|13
TGTGCCAGCAGGGACAGATCCGATCAGCCCCAGCATTTT
CASRDRSDQPQHF
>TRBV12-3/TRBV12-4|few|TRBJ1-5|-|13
TGTGCCAGCAGCGCGGGTGGGGATCAGCCCCAGCATTTT
CASSAGGDQPQHF
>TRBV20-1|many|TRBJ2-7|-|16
TGCAGTGCTAGAGATCTTCGCGCCCGATCCTCCTACGAGCAGTACTTC
CSARDLRARSSYEQYF
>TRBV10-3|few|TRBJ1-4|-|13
TGTGCCATCAGCGAAGCAACTAATGAAAAACTGTTTTTT
CAISEATNEKLFF
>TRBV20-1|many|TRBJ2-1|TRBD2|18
TGCAGTGCGTCCGGGACTAGCTCTACCTGGAGCTCCTACAATGAGCAGTTCTTC
CSASGTSSTWSSYNEQFF
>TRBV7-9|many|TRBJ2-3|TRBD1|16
TGTGCCAGCAGCTCCGGCAGGGGGCTACACACAGATACGCAGTATTTT
CASSSGRGLHTDTQYF
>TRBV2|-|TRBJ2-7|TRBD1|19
TGTGCCAGCAGTCGACCGGGACAGGGGGCAGGATCGCTTCTTTACGAGCAGTACTTC
CASSRPGQGAGSLLYEQYF
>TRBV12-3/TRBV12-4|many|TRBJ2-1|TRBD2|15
TGTGCCAGCAGCCTCGGACTAGCGGGAGGATATGAGCAGTTCTTC
CASSLGLAGGYEQFF
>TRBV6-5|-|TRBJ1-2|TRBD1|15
TGTGCCAGCAGTTACTCGACAGGGGGTATCTATGGCTACACCTTC
CASSYSTGGIYGYTF
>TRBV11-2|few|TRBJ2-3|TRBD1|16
TGTGCCAGCAGCACCCTAGCAGGGGGTTTCACAGATACGCAGTATTTT
CASSTLAGGFTDTQYF
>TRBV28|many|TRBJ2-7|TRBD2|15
TGTGCCAGCAGTCCTGAAGCGGGGCTCTCCTACGAGCAGTACTTC
CASSPEAGLSYEQYF
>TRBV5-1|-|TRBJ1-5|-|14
TGCGCCAGCTTCCAGGAGGGATCCAATCAGCCCCAGCATTTT
CASFQEGSNQPQHF
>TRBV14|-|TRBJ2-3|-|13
TGTGCCAGCAGCCAGCCATCGTGGGATACGCAGTATTTT
CASSQPSWDTQYF
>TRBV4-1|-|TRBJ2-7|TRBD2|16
TGCGCCAGCAGCCCCCAGCTAGCGGGAGCCCAATACGAGCAGTACTTC
CASSPQLAGAQYEQYF
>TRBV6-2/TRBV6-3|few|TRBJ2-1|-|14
TGTGCCAGCAGTTACTCCGATCGTTCTTCTTGGCAGTTCTTC
CASSYSDRSSWQFF
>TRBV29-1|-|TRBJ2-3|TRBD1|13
TGCAGCGTAGGGGGCAGGGTGGGAGATACGCAGTATTTT
CSVGGRVGDTQYF
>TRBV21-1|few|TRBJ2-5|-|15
TGTGCCAGCAGCCCGGGACAACTAAGATCGGAGACCCAGTACTTC
CASSPGQLRSETQYF